This T cell receptor (beta chain) was documented in a study of cytomegalovirus exposure and HLA in healthy donors. For the study at large: Ancestry clustering placed roughly four fifths of some 400 genotyped donors in the Caucasian-associated cluster.

Primers for the PCR totalled 60 Vbeta and 13 Jbeta. TCRdb's copy holds only in-frame clones and misses some; the assay was immunoSEQ multiplex PCR. The sample records 120,000 to 150,000 clones, more than 60% being singletons. This sequence originates from a middle-aged man in good health and CMV-seropositive. The specimen was PBMCs.

The CDR3 region is CASSSGQGASDTQYF. CDR3 bases: TGCGCCAGCAGCTCAGGACAGGGGGCATCAGATACGCAGTATTTT. This chain joins TRBV5-1 and TRBJ2-3, with TRBD1 matching 11 bases. With 3 bases clipped from V and 4 bases from J, the junction kept 4 bases outside the gene matches. This CDR3 contains 15 residues. Germline lookup yields CDR1 SGHRS and CDR2 YFSETQ.